This TCR beta chain was captured by sequencing in a study of T cell changes during pregnancy in multiple sclerosis. This clone was seen only a few times. Assay: immunoSEQ multiplex PCR; the TCRdb copy retains only in-frame clones and omits some. This sample has tens of thousands of clones, with roughly 90% found just once. This receptor was obtained from a female donor with multiple sclerosis, enrolled in a pregnancy study. The sample here was peripheral blood, taken before pregnancy.

CDR3 protein: CASSPAAGSYNSPLHF. CDR3 in DNA: TGTGCCAGCAGCCCTGCCGCGGGGTCCTATAATTCACCCCTCCACTTT. The chain combines TRBV4-2 with TRBJ1-6; D uncertain. The length of the CDR3 is 16 residues. Trimming stripped 4 bases from V and 1 base from J, with 11 bases between. CDR1 is LGHNA, CDR2 YNFKEQ, per germline.